Following are 19 T cell receptor beta chains from one sample sequenced in a study of shared clonotypes between healthy human individuals. Produced via immunoSEQ multiplex PCR; TCRdb's table is partial and in-frame only. The profile covers about 1 million clones, with roughly 80% appearing a single time and around 1.5% taken by the ten largest. Specimen: memory CD4+ T cells sorted from blood. The sample's subset: CD45RA-negative fraction. Receptors were obtained from a man aged 18 to 29 in good health.

This sequence joins TRBV25-1 and TRBJ2-7; D could derive from TRBD1 or TRBD2 (6 bases each). The CDR3 runs 15 residues. Germline V gene data show CDR1 as MGHDK and CDR2 as SYGVNS. Trimming removed 3 bases from V and 1 base from J, with 13 bases in between. The CDR3 loop reads CASSEPRDTSYEQYF. The CDR3, as DNA: TGTGCCAGCAGTGAGCCGCGGGACACATCCTACGAGCAGTACTTC.

This chain links TRBV10-2 with TRBJ2-2; D gene uncertain. This CDR3 has 14 residues. Per germline, CDR1 WSHSY and CDR2 SAAADI. Trimming cost V 5 bases and J 2 bases, with 9 bases left between them. The CDR3 loop reads CASSNPENTGELFF. DNA of the CDR3: TGCGCCAGCAGTAATCCAGAAAACACCGGGGAGCTGTTTTTT.

V gene TRBV5-6 combines with J gene TRBJ1-1; D unclear. Trimming took off 9 bases at V and 5 bases at J, with 14 bases between the two ends. Germline lookup yields CDR1 SGHDT and CDR2 YYEEEE. The CDR3 extends over 12 amino acids. CDR3: CATGGEKTEAFF. The CDR3 DNA is TGTGCCACGGGTGGCGAGAAAACTGAAGCTTTCTTT.

The chain joins TRBV18 to TRBJ2-7; D is perhaps TRBD1 (6 bases). Deletions cut 4 bases from V and 2 bases from J, with 15 bases between. The CDR3 loop spans 15 amino acids. Germline CDR1 KGHSH, CDR2 LQKENI. The CDR3 nucleotides are TGTGCCAGCTCACAGTCAGGGGCCGCTACCTACGAGCAGTACTTC. Residues: CASSQSGAATYEQYF.

The chain recombines TRBV7-3 with TRBJ2-1; TRBD1 agrees at 9 bases. The CDR3 consists of 15 residues. The V segment lost 2 bases and the J segment 6 bases; nucleotides outside the gene matches: 5. Germline loops: CDR1 SGHTA, CDR2 FQGTGA. The CDR3 reads CASSLGTGTFNEQFF. CDR3 nucleotide sequence: TGTGCCAGCAGCTTAGGGACAGGGACTTTCAATGAGCAGTTCTTC.

This clone occurred a few times. The rearrangement uses TRBV5-5 and TRBJ2-1; a possible D gene is TRBD1 (5 bases). Germline CDR1 and CDR2: SGHKS and YYEKEE (reference sequence). With 3 bases removed from V and 7 bases from J, the gap between germline ends came to 17 bases. There are 15 residues in the CDR3. CDR3 protein: CASSSFNTGSNEQFF. CDR3 coding DNA: TGTGCCAGCAGCTCCTTCAACACAGGTTCGAATGAGCAGTTCTTC.

The chain links TRBV5-1 to TRBJ1-2; TRBD1 aligns across 7 bases. The CDR3 runs to 16 residues. J was trimmed by 7 bases and V by 0 bases; bases with no gene match: 12. The V gene's germline CDR1 is SGHRS and CDR2 YFSETQ. In DNA form, the CDR3 reads TGCGCCAGCAGCTTGGAAGGCCCAGGGGGAGGAGGTGGCTACACCTTC. It yields the protein CASSLEGPGGGGGYTF.

The chain links TRBV11-2 to TRBJ2-3; possibly TRBD1 for D (6 bases). Trimming took off 4 bases at V and 3 bases at J, with 17 bases between the two ends. The CDR3 spans 16 residues. Germline lookup yields CDR1 SGHAT and CDR2 FQNNGV. The CDR3 protein is CASSSTRTAGTDTQYF. CDR3 DNA sequence: TGTGCCAGCAGCTCAACGCGGACAGCAGGGACAGATACGCAGTATTTT.

V usage is TRBV7-3 and J usage is TRBJ2-5; a weak D match, TRBD2 (5 bases). V lost 0 bases and J 7 bases, leaving 9 bases between the germline ends. Germline assignment: CDR1 SGHTA and CDR2 FQGTGA. There are 13 residues in the CDR3. DNA for the CDR3: TGTGCCAGCAGCTTAACGGCCCGGGGGACCCAGTACTTC. Protein sequence: CASSLTARGTQYF.

This chain connects TRBV7-2 to TRBJ1-3; the D is unclear. V lost 1 base to trimming and J lost 4 bases, with 14 bases between them. CDR1 is SGHTA, CDR2 FQGNSA, per germline. The CDR3 has 16 amino acids. For the CDR3, the DNA is TGTGCCAGCAGCTTAGAGGGCAGGTTGGTCGGAAACACCATATATTTT. Its protein is CASSLEGRLVGNTIYF.

V and J are TRBV19 and TRBJ2-1; 11 bases line up with TRBD2. Looked up from germline, CDR1 is LNHDA and CDR2 is SQIVND (reference sequence). V lost 4 bases, J lost 3 bases, and 5 bases stayed unmatched. There are 16 residues in the CDR3. CDR3 residues: CASSRPTSGSYNEQFF. CDR3 bases: TGTGCCAGTAGTAGGCCTACTAGCGGGAGCTACAATGAGCAGTTCTTC.

This rearrangement joins TRBV5-1 to TRBJ2-2; D not certain. V was clipped by 4 bases and J by 4 bases, with 23 bases between them. Germline assignment: CDR1 SGHRS and CDR2 YFSETQ. The CDR3 runs 18 residues. CDR3 coding DNA: TGCGCCAGCAGCCTACGCCGGATGGGTCCCGATGCCACCGGGGAGCTGTTTTTT. Residues: CASSLRRMGPDATGELFF.

The V gene is TRBV18, the J gene TRBJ1-2; D not certain. V lost 2 bases and J lost 9, with 16 bases in between. This CDR3 has 14 amino acids. CDR1 is KGHSH, CDR2 LQKENI, per germline. In DNA, the CDR3 is TGTGCCAGCTCACCAGGTACGGCAGGAGGGAGCTACACCTTC. It codes for CASSPGTAGGSYTF.

This rearrangement joins TRBV5-4 to TRBJ2-3, with a tentative D call TRBD1 (6 bases). The CDR3 consists of 19 residues. Trimming cost V 4 bases and J 1 base, with 25 bases left between them. CDR1 SGHNT and CDR2 YYREEE come from the germline V gene (reference sequence). In DNA form, the CDR3 reads TGTGCCAGCAGCCTAACCGGACAGTCCAACTCAAGACGCACAGATACGCAGTATTTT. Translation: CASSLTGQSNSRRTDTQYF.

The chain is built from TRBV30 and TRBJ2-5; D is uncertain. V was cut by 0 bases and J by 6 bases, with 5 bases left in between. Germline lookup yields CDR1 GTSNPN and CDR2 SVGIG (reference sequence). This CDR3 comprises 11 residues. As DNA, the CDR3 is TGTGCCTGGAGTGTGGAACAGACCCAGTACTTC. Its protein is CAWSVEQTQYF.

The table lists this clone with a few counts. The same CDR3 is also encoded by other DNA sequences in this sample. This chain connects TRBV6-1 to TRBJ1-1; possible D gene TRBD1, 5 bases. The CDR3 spans 13 residues. Looked up from germline, CDR1 is MNHNS and CDR2 is SASEGT. Trimming cost V 6 bases and J 2 bases, with 10 bases left between them. The CDR3 DNA reads as TGTGCCAGCAGCCGGGGGGGAAACACTGAAGCTTTCTTT. Translating gives CASSRGGNTEAFF.

The chain uses TRBV7-3 and TRBJ1-2, with D perhaps TRBD1 (5 bases). Per germline, CDR1 SGHTA and CDR2 FQGTGA. CDR3 size: 15 residues. V was clipped by 3 bases and J by 4 bases, with 15 bases between them. The CDR3 region is CASSLNTRGSYGYTF. CDR3 bases: TGTGCCAGCAGCTTGAACACCCGGGGGAGCTATGGCTACACCTTC.

This rearrangement joins TRBV18 to TRBJ2-2, with TRBD2 identical over 10 bases. J gave up 4 bases and V 4 bases, and 6 bases lay outside the gene matches. Germline assignment: CDR1 KGHSH and CDR2 LQKENI. The CDR3 has 16 residues. CDR3 coding DNA: TGTGCCAGCTCACTCTCTAGCGGGAGTGTCACCGGGGAGCTGTTTTTT. As protein: CASSLSSGSVTGELFF.

V usage is TRBV6-1 and J usage is TRBJ2-7; TRBD1 agrees at 7 bases. The CDR3 is 12 amino acids. The ends lost 10 bases at V and 0 bases at J; junction bases unmatched: 3. CDR1 and CDR2 (germline): MNHNS, SASEGT. The CDR3 bases are TGTGCCACCAACAGGGGCTCCTACGAGCAGTACTTC. It codes for CATNRGSYEQYF.